This T cell receptor beta chain was sequenced for a study of T cell responses to AZD1222 COVID-19 vaccine (dated by TCRdb to 2020 to 2022). About the investigation overall: AZD1222 recipients whose second dose came at about 4 weeks and those whose second dose came at about 12 weeks were combined into one group, since spike-specific TCR depth and breadth did not differ between the two schedules. A total of 230 to 250 trial participants underwent TCR sequencing, of whom about 200 had received two doses of AZD1222 and approximately 25 had received two doses of the MenACWY control vaccine. Trial participants were enrolled into age subgroups of 18-55, 56-69 and 70-plus years, which contained about 160, 30 and 59 TCR-sequenced participants, respectively.

The CDR3 regions of human TCRbeta chains were subjected to immunosequencing. On the authors' methods: TCRs in the repertoires were matched against a reference library of SARS-CoV-2-specific TCRs that had been generated with the MIRA antigen-specificity platform. Breadth was defined as the fraction of unique TCRs that were SARS-CoV-2-associated. Depth was defined as the fraction of total T cells that were SARS-CoV-2-associated. Using the MIRA data, each spike-specific TCR was assigned both to the spike region to which the TCR was reactive and to a CD4 or CD8 class. Log10-transformed breadth and depth values were compared by one-way ANOVA with Sidak's multiple comparisons tests. TCRdb retrieved this table from immuneACCESS and kept in-frame rearrangements only. Not all clones are present; in checked studies, unresolved V genes account for under half, and no reason is known for the remainder. V and J calls plus clone size are reproduced from that table; the DNA served to infer D and trimming. The sample table lists approximately 79,000 clones, 65% to 90% of them with a count of one. The ten largest clones add up to around 8% of the sample.

A remark on this clone: It has no known antigen specificity. Per-base qualities were not stored, and no clone one base away is much larger.

Study-wide findings and limitations: The whole spike protein was spanned by vaccine-associated CD4 TCRs, and dominant responses were seen in regions 160-218 and 743-854. Most participants were white British and females outnumbered males, and the authors suggested that clonal diversity may have been underestimated. The 56-69-year group was small, and its depth increase did not reach significance, likely because of low power. Nearly half of unique spike-specific TCRs reportedly recognized epitopes outside regions mutated in the B.1.351 and B.1.1.7 variants. Conclusions about previously exposed vaccinees are limited because only six or seven AZD1222 recipients were SARS-CoV-2 seropositive at baseline. Because no day 14 peak-response samples were available, the repertoires could be characterized only after the peak T cell response. Spike-specific TCR breadth and depth rose significantly after two AZD1222 doses compared with day 0 and with MenACWY recipients.

The sample's time point, from its label and the paper: baseline before first vaccination. Samples from vaccinated people were obtained from the UK trials COV001 and COV002, which included a single-blind randomized controlled phase 2/3 trial of AZD1222 (ChAdOx1 nCoV-19) in healthy adults. For TCRbeta chain sequencing, PBMC samples were collected from trial participants at day 0 and at day 28 after the second dose. V is cut by 6 bases and J by 7 bases, and the space between the germline ends is 13 bases. Counted from cysteine to phenylalanine, this CDR3 has 13 amino acids. Only CDR3 DNA remains: 39 bases, in frame from the first base.

Rearrangement joined TRBV12-3 or TRBV12-4 to TRBJ1-5; a tentative D call is TRBD1 (5 bases match). This clonotype was obtained from an adult in good health. The source was peripheral blood, collected on day 0 of AZD1222 vaccination. The CDR3 is CASSFGHGQPQHF. The nucleotide sequence is TGTGCCAGCAGCTTCGGACACGGACAGCCCCAGCATTTT.